Below are 2 T cell receptor beta chains sequenced from a single sample in a study of CD8+CD57+ T cells in acquired aplastic anemia. Researchers used genomic DNA as the template to profile TCR beta VDJ and CDR3. Using its own MiXCR run on the reads, TCRdb lists one record per CDR3 protein. The data hold about 270,000 distinct CDR3 sequences, with approximately 55% observed a single time. The sequencing sample was made of sorted CD4+, CD8+, or CD8+CD57+ T cells (not recorded which) from PBMCs. These receptors were taken from a human donor with severe aplastic anemia or a healthy control (not recorded which).

There are many counts of this clonotype. The chain carries TRBV6-5 and TRBJ2-5; the match to TRBD2 covers 11 bases. Germline CDR1 and CDR2: MNHEY and SVGAGI. Trimming removed 6 bases from V and 2 bases from J; junction bases left unmatched: 8. The CDR3 length is 16 residues. The CDR3 DNA follows: TGTGCCAGCAGACGTAGCGGGGGGGCGAAGCAAGAGACCCAGTACTTC. It codes for CASRRSGGAKQETQYF.

The chain combines TRBV24-1 with TRBJ1-5; 7 nucleotides agree with TRBD1. CDR1 and CDR2 (germline): KGHDR, SFDVKD. Germline trimming cut 3 bases from V and 6 bases from J; bases unmatched to any gene: 10. This CDR3 contains 16 residues. CDR3 sequence reads: CATSDPRGQNGQPQHF. DNA of the CDR3: TGTGCCACCAGTGATCCTAGGGGACAGAACGGTCAGCCCCAGCATTTT.